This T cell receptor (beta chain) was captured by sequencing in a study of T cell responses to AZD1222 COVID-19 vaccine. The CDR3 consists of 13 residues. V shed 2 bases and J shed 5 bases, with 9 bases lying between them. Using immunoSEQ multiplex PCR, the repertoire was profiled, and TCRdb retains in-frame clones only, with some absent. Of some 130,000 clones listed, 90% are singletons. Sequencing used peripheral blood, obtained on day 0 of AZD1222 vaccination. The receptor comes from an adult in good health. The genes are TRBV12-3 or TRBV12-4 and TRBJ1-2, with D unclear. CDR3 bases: TGTGCCAGCAGTTTATACAGTGGTTATGGCTACACCTTC. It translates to CASSLYSGYGYTF.